The 3 T cell receptor beta chains below were found in one sample sequenced in a study of CD8 T cells in Susac syndrome. cDNA came from around 0.5 to 1 ug RNA primed by random hexamers. In TCRdb, the immunoSEQ multiplex PCR reads were re-called with MiXCR into one record per CDR3 protein. The sample contains 300,000 or so distinct CDR3 sequences, roughly nine tenths of which appear only once. The sequenced material came from CD4+ T cells from PBMCs. The source is a human donor with multiple sclerosis.

Here the CDR3 DNA reads TGTGCCGGGGTGCCGGTTCGGAGCTCCTACAATGAGCAGTTCTTC. Its protein product is CAGVPVRSSYNEQFF. The V call is TRBV25-1, the J call TRBJ2-1, with D hard to call. Germline-derived CDR1 and CDR2 are MGHDK and SYGVNS. Trimming took 11 bases from V and 0 from J, leaving 17 bases between them. CDR3 length equals 15 residues.

This clonotype was detected a few times. The rearrangement uses TRBV7-2 and TRBJ2-1, with TRBD2 identical over 8 bases. The CDR3 is 15 residues long. CDR1 is SGHTA and CDR2 is FQGNSA in the germline V gene. V dropped 5 bases and J dropped 0; count of bases not matched to a gene: 3. Here the CDR3 DNA reads TGTGCCAGCAGCCCCCGGGGGGGCTCCTACAATGAGCAGTTCTTC. The encoded protein is CASSPRGGSYNEQFF.

The J gene is TRBJ2-7, the V gene TRBV7-3; a weak D match, TRBD2 (6 bases). Germline assignment: CDR1 SGHTA and CDR2 FQGTGA. Trimming removed 1 base from V and 2 bases from J, with 12 bases in between. The CDR3 sequence is 15 residues long. CDR3: CASSLRGGEPYEQYF. In nucleotides, the CDR3 is TGTGCCAGCAGCTTAAGAGGCGGGGAACCCTACGAGCAGTACTTC.